Given below is one T cell receptor (beta chain) in context. At least ten counts were recorded for this clonotype. Its specific antigen is unknown. Base qualities were left out, and no much larger clone turns up one base away. This sample is part of a study of breast tumors, draining lymph nodes, adjacent tissues (dated by TCRdb to about 2016). Looking at the study overall: The study compared TCR beta repertoires across tumor, adjacent nontumor tissue and axillary lymph nodes from breast cancer patients. The study aimed to assess the relationships and possible T-cell exchange between tumor, surrounding tissue and draining lymph node repertoires in human breast cancer. Broader findings and caveats from the paper: A scenario in which most tumor T cells derive from the lymph node and then expand within tumor tissue was judged to be consistent with the data. The study presented the conclusion that tumor T cells originate in lymph nodes as consistent with a hypothesis, not as something directly demonstrated. Tumor T-cell repertoires showed less diversity than lymph node repertoires and more diversity than nontumor tissue repertoires, and tumor T-cell repertoires showed preferential V and J gene usage. Tumor and nontumor tissue repertoires were significantly more similar in luminal-like than in basal-like breast cancer.

Taken from the germline V gene, the CDR1 and CDR2 loops are SGHVS and FQNEAQ. The CDR3 numbers 15 residues from cysteine through phenylalanine. Only the CDR3 region is kept as DNA, spanning 45 bases read in frame from base 1. At the junction V is shortened by 4 bases and J by 1 base, with 11 bases in between. Sequenced using an Illumina HiSeq 2000. TCR beta chain libraries were generated by multiplex PCR amplification. High-throughput sequencing was used to analyze the amplified TCR beta chain products. TCRdb trimmed the raw reads at Q25, called clones with MiXCR and kept productive beta chains. Under each unique CDR3 protein, matching rows form one entry showing the most common genes and DNA. This sample gives about 140,000 distinct CDR3 sequences in total; 30% to 35% of them show up just once. Jointly, the top ten make up about 2.5% of the sample. The lymph node samples were taken from the axillary draining lymph nodes of breast cancer patients.

Sequencing input: axillary lymph node tissue. Recombination linked TRBV7-8 to TRBJ1-5; the best D guess is TRBD1, with 6 bases matching. The TCR sequence derives from a female donor with breast cancer. Some clones in this sample may be carry-over from other donors' samples. The DNA sequence is TGTGCCAGCAGCTCCAGAGACAGGAGCAATCAGCCCCAGCATTTT. Its protein reads: CASSSRDRSNQPQHF.